This section outlines one T cell receptor (beta chain) sequence together with its context. This specimen comes from a study of monozygotic twins with inflammatory bowel disease. The CDR3 loop spans 15 amino acids. Germline CDR1 is MGHRA and CDR2 is YSYEKL. One entry per CDR3 protein, without DNA, is what TCRdb gives after re-calling the 5' RACE reads. The listing records 400,000 to 500,000 distinct CDR3 sequences. Sequencing was performed on blood. This rearrangement joins TRBV4-1 to TRBJ2-3; TCRdb selects TRBD2, and the lack of DNA leaves this call unchecked. The receptor's source is a human donor with ulcerative colitis or Crohn's disease, or a healthy co-twin of an affected twin (not recorded which). CDR3 sequence reads: CASSQAGVSTDTQYF.